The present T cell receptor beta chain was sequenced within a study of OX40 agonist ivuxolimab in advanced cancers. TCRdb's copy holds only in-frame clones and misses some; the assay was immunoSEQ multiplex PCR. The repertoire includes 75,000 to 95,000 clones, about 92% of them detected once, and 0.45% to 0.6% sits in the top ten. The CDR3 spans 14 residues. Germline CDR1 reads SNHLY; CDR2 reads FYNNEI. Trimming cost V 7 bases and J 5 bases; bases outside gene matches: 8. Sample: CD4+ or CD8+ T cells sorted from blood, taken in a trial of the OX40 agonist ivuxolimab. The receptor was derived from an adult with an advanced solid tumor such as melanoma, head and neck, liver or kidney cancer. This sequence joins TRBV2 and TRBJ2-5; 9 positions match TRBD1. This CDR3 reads CASNLQGAGETQYF. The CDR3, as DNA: TGTGCCAGCAACTTACAGGGGGCGGGGGAGACCCAGTACTTC.